The rows below give T cell receptor beta chains drawn from one sample of a study of T cell repertoires in cytomegalovirus infection. TCRdb re-analysed the reads in MiXCR, keeping a single row per CDR3 protein. The sample lists about 68,000 distinct CDR3 sequences, approximately 22% seen once, with 60% to 85% in the top ten. Their specific antigens are unknown. Material: PBMCs, sequenced either directly or after in vitro stimulation (not recorded which). These TCRs come from a human donor in good health (CMV status not recorded). Some clones in this sample may be carry-over from other donors' samples. The CDR3 runs from the conserved cysteine through the conserved F or W. D genes are given only for firm matches. Not all rows give a size; the values are once, few, many and, for expanded clones, a class.

size | length | J | V | D | CDR3 | DNA
. | 14 | TRBJ2-7 | TRBV10-3 | . | CAIRTRGATYEQYF | TGTGCCATCAGAACCAGAGGGGCCACCTACGAGCAGTACTTC
many | 18 | TRBJ2-3 | TRBV7-2 | TRBD2 | CASSLTRREAVRPDTQYF | TGTGCCAGCAGCTTAACGCGGCGGGAGGCAGTTCGGCCCGATACGCAGTATTTT
few | 12 | TRBJ2-1 | TRBV19 | . | CASRSNQYEQFF | TGTGCCAGTCGAAGTAATCAGTATGAGCAGTTCTTC
. | 12 | TRBJ1-1 | TRBV18 | . | CASSPGNTEAFF | TGTGCCAGCTCACCAGGGAACACTGAAGCTTTCTTT
few | 15 | TRBJ1-1 | TRBV10-3 | TRBD1 | CAMTGGASMGTEAFF | TGTGCCATGACAGGGGGCGCGTCGATGGGCACTGAAGCTTTCTTT
. | 15 | TRBJ2-7 | TRBV7-9 | TRBD2 | CASSLRTSGIYEQYF | TGTGCCAGCAGCCTAAGGACTAGCGGGATCTACGAGCAGTACTTC
. | 15 | TRBJ2-1 | TRBV27 | . | CASSFTGTIYNEQFF | TGTGCCAGCAGTTTCACAGGGACTATCTACAATGAGCAGTTCTTC
. | 12 | TRBJ2-3 | TRBV29-1 | . | CSVPPSGEGEYF | TGCAGCGTTCCTCCGTCTGGGGAAGGCGAATATTTT
. | 18 | TRBJ2-3 | TRBV15 | TRBD2 | CATSRDLTSGSSTDTQYF | TGTGCCACCAGCAGAGATCTGACTAGCGGGTCTAGCACAGATACGCAGTATTTT
many | 14 | TRBJ1-1 | TRBV5-1 | . | CASSLARGNTEAFF | TGTGCCAGCAGCTTGGCGAGGGGAAACACTGAAGCTTTCTTT
. | 15 | TRBJ2-7 | TRBV27 | TRBD2 | CASSPKAGDWGEQYF | TGTGCCAGCAGCCCGAAGGCGGGAGATTGGGGCGAGCAGTACTTC
few | 12 | TRBJ2-1 | TRBV10-3 | . | CAISDFYNEQFF | TGTGCCATCAGTGACTTTTACAATGAGCAGTTCTTC
few | 15 | TRBJ2-3 | TRBV7-6 | . | CASNGFGEYTDTQYF | TGTGCCAGCAACGGTTTCGGGGAATACACAGATACGCAGTATTTT
many | 17 | TRBJ2-5 | TRBV7-2 | . | CASSFWTDYRSGETQYF | TGTGCCAGCAGCTTCTGGACAGACTACCGGTCAGGGGAGACCCAGTACTTC
few | 16 | TRBJ2-1 | TRBV11-2 | TRBD2 | CASRPTGTSGYNEQFF | TGTGCCAGCAGACCAACCGGGACTAGCGGCTACAATGAGCAGTTCTTC
few | 13 | TRBJ2-2 | TRBV7-9 | . | CASTAKLTGELFF | TGTGCCAGCACCGCCAAACTTACCGGGGAGCTGTTTTTT
. | 16 | TRBJ2-1 | TRBV5-4 | . | CASSLDGQESDNEQFF | TGTGCCAGCAGCTTGGATGGGCAGGAGTCTGACAATGAGCAGTTCTTC
few | 14 | TRBJ1-2 | TRBV7-6 | . | CASSLAADTYGYTF | TGTGCCAGCAGCTTAGCGGCGGACACCTATGGCTACACCTTC
. | 15 | TRBJ1-1 | TRBV5-4 | . | CASSLSGRGFTEAFF | TGTGCCAGCAGCTTGTCGGGACGAGGGTTCACTGAAGCTTTCTTT
. | 16 | TRBJ1-1 | TRBV6-2/TRBV6-3 | . | CASSYGSGSGGTEAFF | TGTGCCAGCAGTTACGGTTCCGGGAGTGGAGGCACTGAAGCTTTCTTT
few | 15 | TRBJ1-5 | TRBV6-6 | . | CASSYGQRENQPQHF | TGTGCCAGCAGTTACGGCCAGAGGGAGAATCAGCCCCAGCATTTT
. | 12 | TRBJ2-1 | TRBV19 | . | CASSIVGNEQFF | TGTGCCAGTAGTATAGTAGGGAATGAGCAGTTCTTC
many | 17 | TRBJ2-1 | TRBV11-2 | . | CASSPRSTDIVNNEQFF | TGTGCCAGCAGCCCACGATCGACAGATATAGTGAACAATGAGCAGTTCTTC